These 21 T cell receptor beta chains originate from one sample sequenced in a study of beta chain features in type 1 diabetes. The investigators reverse transcribed all of the isolated RNA, so they sequenced expressed TCRB transcripts. Method: immunoSEQ multiplex PCR; TCRdb's copy keeps in-frame clones and lacks some. Of over 650,000 clones in the sample, more than 12% are singletons; the top ten hold just under 0.04%. Their antigens remain unidentified. Study results and caveats: Researchers report that Type 1 diabetes patients had moderately but significantly shorter TCRB CDR3s across all four CD4+ subsets.

The material sequenced was naive CD4+ T cells from blood. The receptors were gathered from a man aged 18 to 29 with type 1 diabetes.

This clone appeared a few times. Other DNA sequences in this sample translate to the same CDR3. CDR3 DNA: TGTGCCAGCAGCTTAGCCGGTGGGAATCAGCCCCAGCATTTT. It codes for CASSLAGGNQPQHF. The chain couples TRBV7-9 to TRBJ1-5; D is ambiguous. Germline V lookup: CDR1 SEHNR, CDR2 FQNEAQ (reference sequence). The CDR3 contains 14 residues. Trimming removed 0 bases from V and 4 bases from J, with 7 bases in between.

This clone was seen a handful of times. The chain couples TRBV6-5 to TRBJ1-1; D gene uncertain. This CDR3 contains 13 residues. Germline CDR1 MNHEY, CDR2 SVGAGI. V lost 6 bases, J lost 0 bases, and 8 bases lay in between. The CDR3 here is CASRRSMNTEAFF. The DNA of the CDR3 is TGTGCCAGCAGACGATCTATGAACACTGAAGCTTTCTTT.

This clone was counted a few times. The rearrangement links TRBV29-1 to TRBJ2-5; 8 bases line up with TRBD2. Germline V CDR1 and CDR2: SQVTM, ANQGSEA. The V gene end was trimmed by 4 bases and the J gene end by 1 base; junction bases not matched to a gene: 8. This CDR3 is 15 amino acids long. For the CDR3, the DNA is TGCAGCGTTGTAGGGGTAGCGGGGCCCCAAGAGACCCAGTACTTC. Its translation: CSVVGVAGPQETQYF.

This rearrangement joins TRBV30 to TRBJ1-1, with no clear D. Trimming left V 8 bases short and J 1 base short, with 8 bases between. Germline V lookup: CDR1 GTSNPN, CDR2 SVGIG (reference sequence). The CDR3 totals 11 residues. For the CDR3, the DNA is TGTGCCGGGCACAGGAACACTGAAGCTTTCTTT. Translated, it gives CAGHRNTEAFF.

The chain links TRBV5-4 to TRBJ1-1; D is ambiguous. Trimming stripped 0 bases from V and 9 bases from J, with 15 bases between. Germline V CDR1 and CDR2: SGHNT, YYREEE (reference sequence). This CDR3 has 14 residues. The DNA of the CDR3 is TGTGCCAGCAGCTTGGCTATCCGGAAGGAGCAAGCTTTCTTT. It specifies CASSLAIRKEQAFF.

This clone was seen a handful of times. V gene TRBV2 combines with J gene TRBJ1-1, with D hard to call. CDR3 length equals 13 residues. Germline V gives CDR1 SNHLY, CDR2 FYNNEI. Trimming cost V 6 bases and J 10 bases, with 18 bases left between them. The CDR3 reads CASSEVRFGVAFF. The CDR3 coding sequence is TGTGCCAGCAGCGAGGTCCGATTTGGTGTAGCTTTCTTT.

Remarks on this clone: This same CDR3 is encoded by further DNA sequences in the sample. V and J are TRBV2 and TRBJ2-7; 7 bases match TRBD2. J gave up 0 bases and V 8 bases, and 4 bases lay outside the gene matches. The CDR3 length is 13 residues. CDR1 and CDR2 (germline): SNHLY, FYNNEI. This chain's CDR3 is CASRPSGSYEQYF. The CDR3 DNA follows: TGTGCCAGCCGTCCTAGCGGCTCCTACGAGCAGTACTTC.

The chain joins TRBV7-9 to TRBJ2-1; TRBD2 aligns across 10 bases. With V trimmed by 2 bases and J by 2 bases, 3 bases remained unmatched. Germline CDR1 and CDR2: SEHNR and FQNEAQ (reference sequence). CDR3 length: 16 amino acids. CDR3 nucleotides: TGTGCCAGCAGCTTAACAGCGGGGGGGACCTACAATGAGCAGTTCTTC. Its translation is CASSLTAGGTYNEQFF.

This clone occurred a few times. CDR3 sequence reads: CASSQGHGATNEKLFF. The CDR3 DNA sequence: TGCGCCAGCAGCCAAGGGCATGGGGCAACTAATGAAAAACTGTTTTTT. This chain links TRBV4-3 with TRBJ1-4; D unclear. In germline, CDR1 is LGHNA, CDR2 YSLEER. The CDR3 length is 16 residues. Trimming cost V 1 base and J 0 bases, with 9 bases left between them.

The rearrangement uses TRBV10-3 and TRBJ1-2; no definite D call. This CDR3 is built from 13 residues. Trimming took off 7 bases at V and 8 bases at J, with 17 bases between the two ends. Germline V gives CDR1 ENHRY, CDR2 SYGVKD. DNA of the CDR3: TGTGCCATCACCCGGGAACTAGCTGGCGGCTACACCTTC. Its translation is CAITRELAGGYTF.

This chain uses TRBV19 with TRBJ1-5, with a tentative D call TRBD1 (5 bases). The germline CDR1 and CDR2 sequences are LNHDA and SQIVND (reference sequence). Trimming cost V 4 bases and J 2 bases, with 12 bases left between them. There are 15 residues in the CDR3. The CDR3 region is CASSTRGRGNQPQHF. Here the CDR3 DNA reads TGTGCCAGTAGTACCCGGGGACGGGGCAATCAGCCCCAGCATTTT. Based on the CDR3 plus reference TRBV19 and TRBJ1-5, the full variable domain is DGGITQSPKYLFRKEGQNVTLSCEQNLNHDAMYWYRQDPGQGLRLIYYSQIVNDFQKGDIAEGYSVSREKKESFPLTVTSAQKNPTAFYLCASSTRGRGNQPQHFGDGTRLSIL.

This clone has a handful of counts. The rearrangement uses TRBV29-1 and TRBJ2-1; 9 positions match TRBD2. V lost 6 bases to trimming and J lost 2 bases; unmatched junction nucleotides: 14. The length of the CDR3 is 17 residues. Germline CDR1 is SQVTM and CDR2 is ANQGSEA. The CDR3 spells CSVPGGIAGDAYNEQFF. CDR3 coding DNA: TGCAGCGTCCCAGGTGGGATAGCGGGAGACGCCTACAATGAGCAGTTCTTC.

The rearrangement uses TRBV7-2 and TRBJ2-7, with 9 bases aligning to TRBD2. With 5 bases clipped from V and 3 bases from J, the junction kept 5 bases outside the gene matches. The CDR3 spans 14 residues. The V gene's germline CDR1 is SGHTA and CDR2 FQGNSA. CDR3 sequence reads: CASSPTSGNYEQYF. Here the CDR3 DNA reads TGTGCCAGCAGCCCGACTAGCGGAAACTACGAGCAGTACTTC. The entire variable domain, with the rest obtained from reference TRBV7-2 and TRBJ2-7, is as follows: GAGVSQSPSNKVTEKGKDVELRCDPISGHTALYWYRQSLGQGLEFLIYFQGNSAPDKSGLPSDRFSAERTGGSVSTLTIQRTQQEDSAVYLCASSPTSGNYEQYFGPGTRLTVT.

The rearrangement links TRBV18 to TRBJ2-7; D is perhaps TRBD2 (5 bases). CDR1 and CDR2 (germline): KGHSH, LQKENI. V lost 3 bases, J lost 4 bases, and 10 bases lay in between. The CDR3 totals 13 residues. The CDR3 DNA follows: TGTGCCAGCTCACCGGGGAGAACATACGAGCAGTACTTC. It translates to CASSPGRTYEQYF.

The chain couples TRBV6-6 to TRBJ1-3; D gene unclear. This CDR3 has 14 amino acids. V was clipped by 2 bases and J by 2 bases, with 7 bases between them. Germline CDR1 and CDR2: MNHNY and SVGAGI (reference sequence). The DNA of the CDR3 is TGTGCCAGCAGTTACAGCGTGGCTGGAAACACCATATATTTT. It codes for CASSYSVAGNTIYF.

This clone was recorded a few times. V usage is TRBV15 and J usage is TRBJ1-5; possible D gene TRBD1, 6 bases. This CDR3 has 15 residues. V was cut by 0 bases and J by 6 bases, with 12 bases left in between. The germline gives CDR1 LNHNV, CDR2 YYDKDF (reference sequence). Written as DNA, the CDR3 is TGTGCCACCAGCAGAGATCGCCGGGGGCCTCAGCCCCAGCATTTT. Its translation: CATSRDRRGPQPQHF.

This clone was seen only a few times. This chain uses TRBV4-1 with TRBJ1-1; weak D call: TRBD1 (5 bases). Trimming pared 0 bases from V and 6 bases from J, leaving 11 bases between. The CDR3 sequence is 14 residues long. From germline, CDR1 is MGHRA and CDR2 YSYEKL. The CDR3 DNA follows: TGCGCCAGCAGCCAAGATGGGGGGGTATCTGAAGCTTTCTTT. Translation gives CASSQDGGVSEAFF.

Only a few counts were recorded for this clone. The V gene is TRBV7-2, the J gene TRBJ2-1, with D hard to call. V lost 4 bases, J lost 7 bases, and 11 bases lay in between. The CDR3 loop spans 13 amino acids. CDR1 and CDR2 from the germline V gene are SGHTA and FQGNSA. For the CDR3, the DNA is TGTGCCAGCAGCTCCCGACTGGTAAATGAGCAGTTCTTC. Translated: CASSSRLVNEQFF.

The CDR3 is CSAGGVTEAFF. The CDR3 coding sequence is TGCAGTGCCGGGGGTGTCACTGAAGCTTTCTTT. The V call is TRBV20-1, the J call TRBJ1-1; tentative D call: TRBD1 (5 bases). Looked up from germline, CDR1 is DFQATT and CDR2 is SNEGSKA (reference sequence). The CDR3 is made up of 11 amino acids. The ends were cut back, 6 bases at V and 4 bases at J, with 9 bases in the middle.

This clone was seen only a few times. This chain uses TRBV5-6 with TRBJ2-4; 8 bases agree with TRBD1. V lost 6 bases, J lost 12 bases, and 14 bases stayed unmatched. This CDR3 contains 14 residues. Germline V gene lookup returns CDR1 SGHDT and CDR2 YYEEEE. DNA for the CDR3: TGTGCCAGCAAACCGGGACAGGCCCGTTTTGCTCAGTACTTC. Amino acid sequence: CASKPGQARFAQYF. The full variable domain, with the rest looked up from reference TRBV5-6 and TRBJ2-4, is DAGVTQSPTHLIKTRGQQVTLRCSPKSGHDTVSWYQQALGQGPQFIFQYYEEEERQRGNFPDRFSGHQFPNYSSELNVNALLLGDSALYLCASKPGQARFAQYFGAGTRLSVL.

The chain employs TRBV4-1 and TRBJ2-2; D is perhaps TRBD2 (5 bases). The length of the CDR3 is 16 residues. The V end was cut by 3 bases, the J end by 7 bases, with 18 bases between. In germline, CDR1 is MGHRA, CDR2 YSYEKL. For the CDR3, the DNA is TGCGCCAGCAGCCAGGCGGTACTAGTCCGTGACGGGGAGCTGTTTTTT. It is translated as CASSQAVLVRDGELFF.